These 25 T cell receptor beta chains originate from one sample sequenced in a study of Ad26.COV2.S vaccination and SARS-CoV-2 variants. Stated treatment: over 15 received Ad26.COV2.S at low or high dose, single or two shots; about 5 received placebo; per-sample allocation not given. After the first vaccine or placebo injection, samples were drawn on day 63. This table comes from immunoSEQ multiplex PCR, and its TCRdb copy is limited to in-frame clones, with some not included. The data show approximately 460,000 clones, approximately 90% seen once. The sample consisted of peripheral blood, taken in a trial of Ad26.COV2.S vaccine versus placebo. The origin of the receptors is a person aged 18-65 years who received the Ad26.COV2.S COVID-19 vaccine or a placebo.

This chain connects TRBV19 to TRBJ2-4; the match to TRBD2 covers 11 bases. The CDR3 spans 17 residues. The J segment lost 2 bases and the V segment lost 1 base, leaving 4 bases of the junction unmatched. Germline V gene lookup returns CDR1 LNHDA and CDR2 SQIVND (reference sequence). For the CDR3, the DNA is TGTGCCAGTAGTATAGGATTAGCGGGAGGGCCCAAAAACATTCAGTACTTC. Translation gives CASSIGLAGGPKNIQYF.

V gene TRBV15 combines with J gene TRBJ2-2; 10 positions match TRBD2. With V trimmed by 9 bases and J by 2 bases, 9 bases remained unmatched. The germline CDR1 and CDR2 sequences are LNHNV and YYDKDF (reference sequence). This CDR3 has 16 amino acids. CDR3 sequence: CATRGLAASNTGELFF. DNA for the CDR3: TGTGCCACGCGAGGACTAGCGGCCTCTAACACCGGGGAGCTGTTTTTT.

Remarks on this clone: In the same sample, other DNA sequences code for this CDR3. This rearrangement joins TRBV18 to TRBJ1-1, with a possible D match to TRBD1 (5 bases). The germline V gene encodes CDR1 KGHSH and CDR2 LQKENI. The CDR3 contains 13 residues. Trimming pared 2 bases from V and 1 base from J, leaving 5 bases between. The CDR3 sequence is CASSPGQNTEAFF. The CDR3 DNA sequence: TGTGCCAGCTCACCAGGACAGAACACTGAAGCTTTCTTT.

This sequence joins TRBV4-1 and TRBJ1-2; 9 nucleotides align to TRBD1. Germline values: CDR1 MGHRA, CDR2 YSYEKL. The CDR3 covers 15 residues. Germline trimming cut 3 bases from V and 0 bases from J; bases unmatched to any gene: 2. In nucleotides, the CDR3 is TGCGCCAGCAGCCACGGGACAGGGTCTAACTATGGCTACACCTTC. Encoded protein: CASSHGTGSNYGYTF.

V usage is TRBV4-2 and J usage is TRBJ2-5; 12 bases align to TRBD2. The CDR3 length is 19 residues. Germline CDR1 LGHNA, CDR2 YNFKEQ. Trimming at V came to 4 bases and at J to 5 bases, leaving 17 bases not matched to a gene. The CDR3 loop reads CASSLFRLAGVNSGETQYF. The CDR3 DNA follows: TGTGCCAGCAGCCTATTTCGACTAGCGGGAGTGAATAGTGGGGAGACCCAGTACTTC.

The V call is TRBV19, the J call TRBJ1-5, with a possible D match to TRBD1 (5 bases). V was trimmed by 2 bases and J by 7 bases, leaving 15 bases between them. The CDR3 is 15 amino acids. The germline V gene has CDR1 LNHDA and CDR2 SQIVND (reference sequence). CDR3 in DNA: TGTGCCAGTAGTATAACCCTGGGACTACGACAGCCCCAGCATTTT. Translating it yields CASSITLGLRQPQHF. The variable domain in full, completed from reference TRBV19 and TRBJ1-5, reads DGGITQSPKYLFRKEGQNVTLSCEQNLNHDAMYWYRQDPGQGLRLIYYSQIVNDFQKGDIAEGYSVSREKKESFPLTVTSAQKNPTAFYLCASSITLGLRQPQHFGDGTRLSIL.

In its sample, this clone was seen once. V and J are TRBV7-9 and TRBJ2-3; 10 positions match TRBD2. CDR1 is SEHNR and CDR2 is FQNEAQ in the germline V gene (reference sequence). The CDR3 has 17 amino acids. V shed 5 bases, J shed 3 bases, and the junction held 11 bases outside the gene matches. The CDR3 here is CASSLRETSGSTDTQYF. CDR3 bases: TGTGCCAGCAGCCTTCGAGAGACTAGCGGGTCTACAGATACGCAGTATTTT.

The rearrangement joins TRBV3-1 (or the pseudogene TRBV3-2) to TRBJ2-1; 11 positions agree with TRBD2. The CDR3 loop spans 17 amino acids. J lost 6 bases, V lost 2 bases, and 9 bases had no gene match. CDR1 and CDR2 from the germline V gene are LGHDT and YNNKEL (reference sequence). As DNA, the CDR3 is TGTGCCAGCAGCCAAACGTCGCTAGCGGGAGGCAGCAATGAGCAGTTCTTC. Protein product: CASSQTSLAGGSNEQFF.

The chain employs TRBV5-6 and TRBJ2-7; the D gene is possibly TRBD1 (5 bases). CDR3 length: 14 residues. V gave up 6 bases and J gave up 6 bases, with 19 bases separating them. The germline V gene has CDR1 SGHDT and CDR2 YYEEEE. CDR3 loop: CASTLGQGLSEQYF. DNA for the CDR3: TGTGCCAGCACCTTAGGGCAGGGCCTCTCCGAGCAGTACTTC.

As DNA, the CDR3 is TGTGCCAGCAGTTATAGCGGGGGGTCCCAAGAGACCCAGTACTTC. Protein: CASSYSGGSQETQYF. The V gene is TRBV25-1, the J gene TRBJ2-5; 10 positions match TRBD2. With V trimmed by 5 bases and J by 1 base, 4 bases remained unmatched. Germline V gene data show CDR1 as MGHDK and CDR2 as SYGVNS. The CDR3 runs 15 residues.

The chain joins TRBV25-1 to TRBJ2-1, with TRBD2 identical over 11 bases. Germline-derived CDR1 and CDR2 are MGHDK and SYGVNS. The CDR3 extends over 14 amino acids. J lost 4 bases, V lost 10 bases, and 6 bases had no gene match. CDR3 sequence: CATKSSGRYNEQFF. Written as DNA, the CDR3 is TGTGCCACAAAATCTAGCGGGAGGTACAATGAGCAGTTCTTC.

CDR3 nucleotides: TGTGCCAGCAGCCAAGAGAAGCCCTCCGGGTTGTGGCTCAATGAGCAGTTCTTC. Its translation: CASSQEKPSGLWLNEQFF. The chain uses TRBV3-1 (or the pseudogene TRBV3-2) and TRBJ2-1, with no clear D. Trimming took off 0 bases at V and 6 bases at J, with 21 bases between the two ends. The CDR3 loop spans 18 amino acids. CDR1 LGHDT and CDR2 YNNKEL come from the germline V gene (reference sequence).

The chain has TRBV9 and TRBJ1-1; D call uncertain. With 3 bases removed from V and 1 base from J, the gap between germline ends came to 10 bases. The CDR3 is 14 amino acids. The germline V gene encodes CDR1 SGDLS and CDR2 YYNGEE. The CDR3 region has the DNA TGTGCCAGCAGCGCATCCAGGAGGAACACTGAAGCTTTCTTT. It is translated as CASSASRRNTEAFF. The variable domain in full, completed from reference TRBV9 and TRBJ1-1, reads DSGVTQTPKHLITATGQRVTLRCSPRSGDLSVYWYQQSLDQGLQFLIQYYNGEERAKGNILERFSAQQFPDLHSELNLSSLELGDSALYFCASSASRRNTEAFFGQGTRLTVV.

V is TRBV7-3 and J is TRBJ2-1; D may be TRBD1 (5 bases). V was clipped by 1 base and J by 5 bases, with 21 bases between them. CDR3 length equals 18 residues. In germline, CDR1 is SGHTA, CDR2 FQGTGA. CDR3 bases: TGTGCCAGCAGCTTAATTTCCGGTGGGGCAGGGATTGACAATGAGCAGTTCTTC. Translated, it gives CASSLISGGAGIDNEQFF.

J is TRBJ2-3 and V is TRBV7-2, with 8 nucleotides matching TRBD1. The CDR3 length is 14 residues. Trimming cost V 3 bases and J 15 bases; bases outside gene matches: 14. Germline V gene lookup returns CDR1 SGHTA and CDR2 FQGNSA. For the CDR3, the DNA is TGTGCCAGCAGCTTGAAGTTACCCGGGACAGGCGTTTATTTT. Its translation is CASSLKLPGTGVYF.

The rearrangement links TRBV19 to TRBJ2-7; D may be TRBD1 (6 bases). CDR1 and CDR2 (germline): LNHDA, SQIVND (reference sequence). Trimming pared 3 bases from V and 6 bases from J, leaving 12 bases between. There are 13 residues in the CDR3. The CDR3 DNA sequence: TGTGCCAGTAGTATGAGGGGGAAAAGCGAGCAGTACTTC. Its protein is CASSMRGKSEQYF. The variable domain in full, with the rest retrieved from reference TRBV19 and TRBJ2-7, is DGGITQSPKYLFRKEGQNVTLSCEQNLNHDAMYWYRQDPGQGLRLIYYSQIVNDFQKGDIAEGYSVSREKKESFPLTVTSAQKNPTAFYLCASSMRGKSEQYFGPGTRLTVT.

The count of this clone is one. The V gene is TRBV27, the J gene TRBJ1-6; 7 nucleotides match TRBD1. CDR3 length: 13 amino acids. The V gene's germline CDR1 is MNHEY and CDR2 SMNVEV (reference sequence). V dropped 4 bases and J dropped 11; count of bases not matched to a gene: 5. This chain's CDR3 is CASSSTGAPPLHF. CDR3 bases: TGTGCCAGCAGTTCCACAGGGGCTCCACCCCTCCACTTT.

The chain combines TRBV18 with TRBJ1-3; perhaps TRBD1 as D (6 bases). This CDR3 comprises 15 residues. Trimming shortened V by 3 bases and J by 0 bases, and 9 bases separated the two germline ends. CDR1 is KGHSH, CDR2 LQKENI, per germline. In nucleotides, the CDR3 is TGTGCCAGCTCACCGACAGGACTCTCTGGAAACACCATATATTTT. Amino acids: CASSPTGLSGNTIYF.

The chain carries TRBV28 and TRBJ2-7; TRBD1 matches 8 bases. CDR3 length: 13 amino acids. Germline trimming cut 7 bases from V and 4 bases from J; bases unmatched to any gene: 6. Germline V lookup: CDR1 MDHEN, CDR2 SYDVKM. The CDR3 region is CASKGQVSYEQYF. DNA for the CDR3: TGTGCCAGCAAGGGACAGGTCTCTTACGAGCAGTACTTC.

The chain is built from TRBV28 and TRBJ2-7; 7 bases map to TRBD2. The CDR3 contains 14 residues. Germline lookup yields CDR1 MDHEN and CDR2 SYDVKM. Germline trimming cut 6 bases from V and 3 bases from J; bases unmatched to any gene: 8. DNA for the CDR3: TGTGCCAGCAGGGGAGGGAGAGTAATCTACGAGCAGTACTTC. Translating it yields CASRGGRVIYEQYF.

The chain has TRBV9 and TRBJ1-1; D unresolved. The CDR3 totals 14 residues. Germline V gene sequence: CDR1 SGDLS, CDR2 YYNGEE. V lost 0 bases and J lost 6, with 12 bases in between. CDR3 residues: CASSVGSGLSEAFF. DNA of the CDR3: TGTGCCAGCAGCGTAGGCTCAGGCCTCTCTGAAGCTTTCTTT.

The chain couples TRBV11-2 to TRBJ2-1; 9 nucleotides match TRBD2. J gave up 2 bases and V 5 bases, and 7 bases lay outside the gene matches. Germline V gives CDR1 SGHAT, CDR2 FQNNGV. The CDR3 loop spans 16 amino acids. The CDR3 loop is CASSHFLAGTYNEQFF. CDR3 nucleotides: TGTGCCAGCAGCCACTTCCTAGCGGGAACCTACAATGAGCAGTTCTTC.

This rearrangement joins TRBV7-9 to TRBJ1-5; D is undetermined. The CDR3 is 16 residues long. Germline lookup yields CDR1 SEHNR and CDR2 FQNEAQ (reference sequence). Deletions cut 5 bases from V and 3 bases from J, with 17 bases between. CDR3 in amino acids: CASSAGALPPNQPQHF. In nucleotides, the CDR3 is TGTGCCAGCAGCGCAGGCGCCTTACCCCCCAATCAGCCCCAGCATTTT.

The chain joins TRBV18 to TRBJ2-7; D is uncertain. Trimming removed 2 bases from V and 3 bases from J, with 5 bases in between. Germline CDR1 is KGHSH and CDR2 is LQKENI. This CDR3 spans 12 amino acids. DNA of the CDR3: TGTGCCAGCTCACCAGTGGTCTACGAGCAGTACTTC. It specifies CASSPVVYEQYF.

Here the CDR3 reads CASSLTGGGQNTEAFF. DNA for the CDR3: TGTGCCAGCAGTTTGACAGGGGGCGGTCAGAACACTGAAGCTTTCTTT. This chain joins TRBV11-2 and TRBJ1-1, with 10 bases lining up with TRBD1. This CDR3 has 16 amino acids. After removal of 6 bases from V and 1 base from J, the junction contained 8 bases not matched to a gene. The germline V gene encodes CDR1 SGHAT and CDR2 FQNNGV.